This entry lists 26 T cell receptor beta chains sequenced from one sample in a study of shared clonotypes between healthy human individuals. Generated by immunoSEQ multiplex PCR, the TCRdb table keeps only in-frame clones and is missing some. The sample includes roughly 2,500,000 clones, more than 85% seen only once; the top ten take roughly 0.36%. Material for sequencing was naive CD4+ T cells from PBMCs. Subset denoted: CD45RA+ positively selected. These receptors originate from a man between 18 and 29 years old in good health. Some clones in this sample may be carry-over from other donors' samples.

The CDR3 is CASSLEGNSYNEQFF. The CDR3 nucleotides are TGCGCCAGCAGCTTGGAGGGGAACTCCTACAATGAGCAGTTCTTC. J is TRBJ2-1 and V is TRBV5-1, with TRBD1 as a possible D gene (5 bases). This CDR3 spans 15 amino acids. The germline V and J ends were trimmed by 0 bases and 0 bases, with 7 bases remaining between them. Germline lookup yields CDR1 SGHRS and CDR2 YFSETQ. The complete variable domain, with remaining parts taken from reference TRBV5-1 and TRBJ2-1, reads KAGVTQTPRYLIKTRGQQVTLSCSPISGHRSVSWYQQTPGQGLQFLFEYFSETQRNKGNFPGRFSGRQFSNSRSEMNVSTLELGDSALYLCASSLEGNSYNEQFFGPGTRLTVL.

The CDR3 loop is CASSPPEGRSYEQYF. Written as DNA, the CDR3 is TGTGCCAGCTCACCCCCCGAGGGGAGGTCCTACGAGCAGTACTTC. The chain is built from TRBV18 and TRBJ2-7, with D tentatively TRBD2 (6 bases). The V end was cut by 3 bases, the J end by 1 base, with 13 bases between. Germline CDR1 reads KGHSH; CDR2 reads LQKENI. This CDR3 has 15 residues.

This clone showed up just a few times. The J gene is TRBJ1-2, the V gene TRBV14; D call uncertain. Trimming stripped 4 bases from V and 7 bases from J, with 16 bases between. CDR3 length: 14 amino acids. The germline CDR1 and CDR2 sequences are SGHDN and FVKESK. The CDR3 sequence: CASSPSVGVGGYTF. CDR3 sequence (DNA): TGTGCCAGCAGCCCAAGCGTCGGGGTAGGTGGCTACACCTTC.

The CDR3, as DNA: TGTGCCAGCAGTTACTCAGGCGGGTGGGGGCAGCCCCAGCATTTT. Amino acid sequence: CASSYSGGWGQPQHF. This chain links TRBV6-5 with TRBJ1-5; TRBD1 is a possible D gene (5 bases). V gave up 0 bases and J gave up 7 bases, with 13 bases separating them. The CDR3 has 15 amino acids. The germline CDR1 and CDR2 sequences are MNHEY and SVGAGI.

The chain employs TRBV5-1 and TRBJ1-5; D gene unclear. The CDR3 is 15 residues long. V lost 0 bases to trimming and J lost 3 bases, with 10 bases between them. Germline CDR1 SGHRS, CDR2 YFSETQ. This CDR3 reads CASSLGPQHNQPQHF. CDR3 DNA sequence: TGCGCCAGCAGCTTGGGGCCGCAGCACAATCAGCCCCAGCATTTT.

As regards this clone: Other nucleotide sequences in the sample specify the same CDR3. CDR3 coding DNA: TGTGCCAGCAGCTGGACAGTCCAAGAGACCCAGTACTTC. This encodes CASSWTVQETQYF. This chain uses TRBV5-4 with TRBJ2-5, with a weak D call TRBD1 (6 bases). Trimming removed 3 bases from V and 1 base from J, with 7 bases in between. CDR3 size: 13 residues. Germline CDR1 reads SGHNT; CDR2 reads YYREEE (reference sequence).

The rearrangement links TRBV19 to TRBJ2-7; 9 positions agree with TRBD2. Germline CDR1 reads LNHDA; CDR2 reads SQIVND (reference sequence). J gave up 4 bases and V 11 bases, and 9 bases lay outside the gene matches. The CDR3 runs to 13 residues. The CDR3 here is CARRREGHYEQYF. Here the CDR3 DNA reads TGTGCCCGCAGGCGGGAGGGCCATTACGAGCAGTACTTC.

The CDR3 DNA follows: TGTGCCAGCTCACCGGGGGGTTTGTGGCCCCACTCTGGGGCCAACGTCCTGACTTTC. Amino acids: CASSPGGLWPHSGANVLTF. The chain employs TRBV18 and TRBJ2-6; D is possibly TRBD2 (6 bases). The CDR3 consists of 19 residues. V lost 3 bases and J lost 0, with 18 bases in between. Germline CDR1 reads KGHSH; CDR2 reads LQKENI.

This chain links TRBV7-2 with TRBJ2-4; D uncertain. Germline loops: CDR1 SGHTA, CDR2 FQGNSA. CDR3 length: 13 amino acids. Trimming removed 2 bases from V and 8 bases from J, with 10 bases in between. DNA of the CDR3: TGTGCCAGCAGCTTAAGGAATGGGGACATTCAGTACTTC. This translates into CASSLRNGDIQYF.

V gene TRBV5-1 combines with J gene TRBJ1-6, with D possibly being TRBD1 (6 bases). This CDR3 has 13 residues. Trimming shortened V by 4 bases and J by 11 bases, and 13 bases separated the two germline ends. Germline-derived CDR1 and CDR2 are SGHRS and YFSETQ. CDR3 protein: CASSDGGVAPLHF. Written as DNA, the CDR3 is TGCGCCAGCAGCGACGGGGGCGTTGCACCCCTCCACTTT.

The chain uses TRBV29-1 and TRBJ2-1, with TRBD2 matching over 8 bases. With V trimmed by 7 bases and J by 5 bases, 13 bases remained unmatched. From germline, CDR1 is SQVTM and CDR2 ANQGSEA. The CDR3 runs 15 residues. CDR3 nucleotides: TGCAGCGCCGTAAAGCGGGCGGGAGGTCACAATGAGCAGTTCTTC. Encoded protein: CSAVKRAGGHNEQFF.

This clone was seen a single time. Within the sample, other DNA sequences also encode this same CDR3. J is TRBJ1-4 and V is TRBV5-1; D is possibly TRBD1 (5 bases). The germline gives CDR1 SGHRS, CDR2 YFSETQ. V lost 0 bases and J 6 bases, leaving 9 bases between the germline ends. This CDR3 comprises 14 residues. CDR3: CASSLVGADEKLFF. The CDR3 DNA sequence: TGCGCCAGCAGCTTGGTTGGGGCGGATGAAAAACTGTTTTTT.

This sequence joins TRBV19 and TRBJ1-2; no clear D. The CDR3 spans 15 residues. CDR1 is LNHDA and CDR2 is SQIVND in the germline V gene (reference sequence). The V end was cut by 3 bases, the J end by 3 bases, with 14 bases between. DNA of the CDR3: TGTGCCAGTAGTATCCCGACTATAACGCACTATGGCTACACCTTC. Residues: CASSIPTITHYGYTF.

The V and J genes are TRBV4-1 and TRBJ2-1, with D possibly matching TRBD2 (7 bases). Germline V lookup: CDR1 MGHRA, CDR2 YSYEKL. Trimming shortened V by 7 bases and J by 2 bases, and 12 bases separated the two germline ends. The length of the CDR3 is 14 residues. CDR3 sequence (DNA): TGCGCCAGCACCCGGGGGGCTCCCTACAATGAGCAGTTCTTC. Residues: CASTRGAPYNEQFF.

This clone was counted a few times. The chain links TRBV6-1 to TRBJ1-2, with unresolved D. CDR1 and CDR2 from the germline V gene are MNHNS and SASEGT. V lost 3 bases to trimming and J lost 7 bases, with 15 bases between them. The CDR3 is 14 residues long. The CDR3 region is CASSEQAPYRGYTF. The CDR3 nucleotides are TGTGCCAGCAGTGAGCAGGCCCCTTATCGTGGCTACACCTTC.

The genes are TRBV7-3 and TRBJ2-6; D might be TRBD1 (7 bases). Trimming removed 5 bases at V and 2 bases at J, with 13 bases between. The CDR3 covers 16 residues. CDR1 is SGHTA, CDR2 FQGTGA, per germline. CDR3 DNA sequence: TGTGCCAGCAGCCACCAGGGGGGCACTGGGGCCAACGTCCTGACTTTC. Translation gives CASSHQGGTGANVLTF.

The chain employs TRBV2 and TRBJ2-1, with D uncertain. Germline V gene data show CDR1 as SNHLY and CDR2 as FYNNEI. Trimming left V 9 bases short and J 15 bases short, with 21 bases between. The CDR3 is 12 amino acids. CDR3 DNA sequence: TGTGCCAGTACCTCCTCGGTTGAGGCCTGGTTCTTC. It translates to CASTSSVEAWFF. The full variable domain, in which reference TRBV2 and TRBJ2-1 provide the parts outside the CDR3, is EPEVTQTPSHQVTQMGQEVILRCVPISNHLYFYWYRQILGQKVEFLVSFYNNEISEKSEIFDDQFSVERPDGSNFTLKIRSTKLEDSAMYFCASTSSVEAWFFGPGTRLTVL.

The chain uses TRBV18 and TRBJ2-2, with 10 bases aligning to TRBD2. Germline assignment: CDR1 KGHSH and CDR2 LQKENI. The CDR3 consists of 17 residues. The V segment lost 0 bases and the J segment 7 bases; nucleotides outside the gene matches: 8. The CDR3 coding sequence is TGTGCCAGCTCACCACCTCAGCGGGAGGGGGCCATCGGGGAGCTGTTTTTT. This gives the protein CASSPPQREGAIGELFF.

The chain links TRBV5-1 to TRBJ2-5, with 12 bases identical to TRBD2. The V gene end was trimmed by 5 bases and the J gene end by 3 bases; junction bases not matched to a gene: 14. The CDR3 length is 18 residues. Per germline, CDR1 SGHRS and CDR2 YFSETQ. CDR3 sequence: CASRLFTSGRLGEETQYF. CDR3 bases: TGCGCCAGCAGACTTTTCACTAGCGGGAGGCTTGGGGAAGAGACCCAGTACTTC.

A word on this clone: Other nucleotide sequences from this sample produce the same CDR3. As DNA, the CDR3 is TGCGCCAGCAGTCGGACAGGGGGCGATGGAAACACCATATATTTT. Translation gives CASSRTGGDGNTIYF. The gene calls are TRBV4-1 and TRBJ1-3; 11 bases agree with TRBD1. The CDR3 extends over 15 amino acids. Per germline, CDR1 MGHRA and CDR2 YSYEKL. V shed 6 bases and J 3 bases; nucleotides not matched to a gene: 4.

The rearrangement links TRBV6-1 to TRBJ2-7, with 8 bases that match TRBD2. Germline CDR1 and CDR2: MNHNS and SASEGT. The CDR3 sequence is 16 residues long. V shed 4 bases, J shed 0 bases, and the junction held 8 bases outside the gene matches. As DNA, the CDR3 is TGTGCCAGCAGTGCTTACGCTAGCGGGTCCTCCTACGAGCAGTACTTC. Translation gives CASSAYASGSSYEQYF.

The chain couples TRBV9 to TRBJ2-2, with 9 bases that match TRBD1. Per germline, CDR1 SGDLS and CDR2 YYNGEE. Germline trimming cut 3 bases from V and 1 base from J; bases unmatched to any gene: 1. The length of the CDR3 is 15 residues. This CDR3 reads CASSGGQGNTGELFF. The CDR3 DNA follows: TGTGCCAGCAGCGGGGGACAGGGGAACACCGGGGAGCTGTTTTTT. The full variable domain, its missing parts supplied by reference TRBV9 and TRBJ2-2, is DSGVTQTPKHLITATGQRVTLRCSPRSGDLSVYWYQQSLDQGLQFLIQYYNGEERAKGNILERFSAQQFPDLHSELNLSSLELGDSALYFCASSGGQGNTGELFFGEGSRLTVL.

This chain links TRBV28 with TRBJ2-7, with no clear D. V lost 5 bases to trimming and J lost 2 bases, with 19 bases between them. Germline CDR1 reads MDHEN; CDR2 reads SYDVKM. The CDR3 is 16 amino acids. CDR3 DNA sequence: TGTGCCAGCAGTGCCCACATTCCGAACCTTCCCTACGAGCAGTACTTC. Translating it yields CASSAHIPNLPYEQYF.

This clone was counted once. Here the CDR3 DNA reads TGTGCCAGCAGCTTAACCGGCCGGGGTGAAGCTTTCTTT. Protein sequence: CASSLTGRGEAFF. J is TRBJ1-1 and V is TRBV7-3, with D unclear. From germline, CDR1 is SGHTA and CDR2 FQGTGA. The CDR3 is 13 residues long. Deletions cut 0 bases from V and 7 bases from J, with 9 bases between. The full variable domain, with the rest looked up from reference TRBV7-3 and TRBJ1-1, is GAGVSQTPSNKVTEKGKYVELRCDPISGHTALYWYRQSLGQGPEFLIYFQGTGAADDSGLPNDRFFAVRPEGSVSTLKIQRTERGDSAVYLCASSLTGRGEAFFGQGTRLTVV.

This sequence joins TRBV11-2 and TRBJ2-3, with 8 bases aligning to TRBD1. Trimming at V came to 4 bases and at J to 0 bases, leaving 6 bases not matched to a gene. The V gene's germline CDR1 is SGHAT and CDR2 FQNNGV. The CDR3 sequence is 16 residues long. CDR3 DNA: TGTGCCAGCAGCTCGATTACAGGGGGTAGCACAGATACGCAGTATTTT. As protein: CASSSITGGSTDTQYF. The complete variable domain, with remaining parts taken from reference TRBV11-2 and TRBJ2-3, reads EAGVAQSPRYKIIEKRQSVAFWCNPISGHATLYWYQQILGQGPKLLIQFQNNGVVDDSQLPKDRFSAERLKGVDSTLKIQPAKLEDSAVYLCASSSITGGSTDTQYFGPGTRLTVL.

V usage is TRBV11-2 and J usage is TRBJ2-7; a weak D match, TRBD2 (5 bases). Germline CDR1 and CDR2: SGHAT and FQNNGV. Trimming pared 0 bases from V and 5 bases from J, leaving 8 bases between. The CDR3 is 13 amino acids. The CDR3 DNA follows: TGTGCCAGCAGCTTAGATTTCGGGGACGAGCAGTACTTC. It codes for CASSLDFGDEQYF.